This T cell receptor beta chain was identified in a study of T cell therapy after organ transplantation. Across the whole study: Responders numbered eight and nonresponders two among about 10 patients. Short-term post-therapy blood was drawn 4 to 8 weeks after therapy ended. Study-level results: Poor CD8+ T cell yield may explain few expansions in nonresponders. Nonresponders had marked pretherapy clonal expansions and little post-therapy change.

Germline CDR1 and CDR2: PRHDT and FYEKMQ (reference sequence). V lost 7 bases to trimming and J lost 7 bases, with 17 bases between them. The CDR3 loop spans 14 amino acids. Sample time point: 4-8 weeks after completion of therapy. A remark on this clone: Its antigen is undetermined.

The table came from immunoSEQ multiplex PCR; TCRdb's copy has only in-frame clones and leaves some out. The table has about 19,000 clones, about four fifths seen once. Material: CD8+ T cells from blood, obtained after autologous CMV-specific T cell therapy. This clonotype was obtained from a human patient who had received a solid organ transplant and had CMV disease. Some T cells may have come from the graft donor. The V call is TRBV13, the J call TRBJ2-1; D could derive from TRBD1 or TRBD2 (6 bases each). DNA of the CDR3: TGTGCCAGCAAGGGGGAGGAAGGCGCAAATGAGCAGTTCTTC. Protein sequence: CASKGEEGANEQFF. Complete variable domain (other parts from reference TRBV13 and TRBJ2-1): AAGVIQSPRHLIKEKRETATLKCYPIPRHDTVYWYQQGPGQDPQFLISFYEKMQSDKGSIPDRFSAQQFSDYHSELNMSSLELGDSALYFCASKGEEGANEQFFGPGTRLTVL.